This TCR beta chain originates from a study of human CD4 T cells and Enterobacteriaceae. Detection sensitivity for ex vivo total memory CD4+ was one cell in 200,000. Method: immunoSEQ multiplex PCR; TCRdb's copy keeps in-frame clones and lacks some. The sample holds under 35,000 clones, 82% seen once. Germline CDR1 is MNHNS and CDR2 is SASEGT. The CDR3 has 12 amino acids. V gave up 3 bases and J gave up 13 bases, with 16 bases separating them. The memory gate held CD4+ cells that were not CD45RA+CCR7+CD95- naive cells, over 95% pure. CD4 and CD14 magnetic microbeads positively selected total CD4+ T cells and monocytes. Before sorting, cells positive for CD8, CD14, CD16, CD56, CD19 or bright CD25 were removed.

The specimen sequenced was memory CD4+ T cells from blood. The J gene is TRBJ2-7, the V gene TRBV6-1, with a tentative D call TRBD2 (5 bases). The receptor was isolated from a human donor in good health. The CDR3, as DNA: TGTGCCAGCAGTGATGAGGGCCGGTGGAAATACTTC. Translation: CASSDEGRWKYF.